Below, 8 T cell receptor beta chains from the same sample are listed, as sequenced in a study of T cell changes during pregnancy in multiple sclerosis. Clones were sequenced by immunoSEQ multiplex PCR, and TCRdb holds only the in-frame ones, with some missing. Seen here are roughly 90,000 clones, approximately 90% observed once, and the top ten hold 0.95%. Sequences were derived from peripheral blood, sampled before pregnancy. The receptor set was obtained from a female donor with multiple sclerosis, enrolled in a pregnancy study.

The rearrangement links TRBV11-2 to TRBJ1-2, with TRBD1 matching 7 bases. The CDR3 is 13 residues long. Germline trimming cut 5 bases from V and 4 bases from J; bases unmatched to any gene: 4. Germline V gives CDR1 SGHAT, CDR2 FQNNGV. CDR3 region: CASSPTGTYGYTF. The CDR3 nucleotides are TGTGCCAGCAGCCCGACAGGGACCTATGGCTACACCTTC. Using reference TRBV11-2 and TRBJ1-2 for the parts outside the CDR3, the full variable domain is EAGVAQSPRYKIIEKRQSVAFWCNPISGHATLYWYQQILGQGPKLLIQFQNNGVVDDSQLPKDRFSAERLKGVDSTLKIQPAKLEDSAVYLCASSPTGTYGYTFGSGTRLTVV.

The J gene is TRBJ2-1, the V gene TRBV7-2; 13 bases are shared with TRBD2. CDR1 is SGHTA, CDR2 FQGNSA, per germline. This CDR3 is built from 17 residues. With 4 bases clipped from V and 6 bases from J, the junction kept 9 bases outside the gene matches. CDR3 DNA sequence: TGTGCCAGCAGCTGGTGGACTAGCGGGAGTTGGGGCAATGAGCAGTTCTTC. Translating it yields CASSWWTSGSWGNEQFF.

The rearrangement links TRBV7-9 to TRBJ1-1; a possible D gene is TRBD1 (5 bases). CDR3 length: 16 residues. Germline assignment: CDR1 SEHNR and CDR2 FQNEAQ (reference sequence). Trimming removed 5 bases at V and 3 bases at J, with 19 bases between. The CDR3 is CASSPGMTELDTEAFF. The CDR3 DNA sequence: TGTGCCAGCAGCCCCGGAATGACAGAGTTGGACACTGAAGCTTTCTTT.

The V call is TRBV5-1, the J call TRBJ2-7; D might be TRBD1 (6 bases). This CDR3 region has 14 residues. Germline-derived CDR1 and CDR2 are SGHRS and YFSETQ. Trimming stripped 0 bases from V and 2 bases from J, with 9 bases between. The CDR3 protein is CASSLGGPTYEQYF. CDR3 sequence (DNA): TGCGCCAGCAGCTTGGGGGGGCCAACCTACGAGCAGTACTTC.

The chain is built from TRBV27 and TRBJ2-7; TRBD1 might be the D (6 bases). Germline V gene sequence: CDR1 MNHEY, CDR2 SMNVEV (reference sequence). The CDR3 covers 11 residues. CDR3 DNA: TGTGTGACCGGGACAAACTACGAGCAGTACTTC. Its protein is CVTGTNYEQYF.

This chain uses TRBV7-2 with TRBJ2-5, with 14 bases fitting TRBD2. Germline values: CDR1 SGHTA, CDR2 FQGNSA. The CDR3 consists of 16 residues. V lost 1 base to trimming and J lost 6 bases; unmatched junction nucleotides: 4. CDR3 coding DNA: TGTGCCAGCAGCTTAGGGGGACTAGCGGGGGCGCAGACCCAGTACTTC. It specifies CASSLGGLAGAQTQYF.

CDR3 sequence: CASSPQYTQYF. DNA of the CDR3: TGTGCCAGCTCACCTCAATATACGCAGTATTTT. The chain employs TRBV18 and TRBJ2-3; no reliable D call. Germline loops: CDR1 KGHSH, CDR2 LQKENI. V lost 3 bases to trimming and J lost 7 bases, with 5 bases between them. There are 11 residues in the CDR3.

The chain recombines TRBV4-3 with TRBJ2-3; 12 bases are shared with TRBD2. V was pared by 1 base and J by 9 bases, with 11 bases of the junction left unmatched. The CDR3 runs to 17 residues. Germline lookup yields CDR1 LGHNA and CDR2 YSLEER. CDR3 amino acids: CASSQVLAGGARDTQYF. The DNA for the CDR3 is TGCGCCAGCAGCCAAGTTCTAGCGGGGGGGGCCAGGGACACGCAGTATTTT.